What follows are 20 T cell receptor beta chains derived from one specimen sequenced in a study of T cell repertoires in cytomegalovirus infection. Using its own MiXCR run on the reads, TCRdb lists one record per CDR3 protein. In the table there are about 360,000 distinct CDR3 sequences, roughly 20% of which are singletons. The material sequenced was PBMCs. All receptors derive from a human donor in good health (CMV status not recorded). Some clones in this sample may be carry-over from other donors' samples.

This clonotype was seen repeatedly, ten times or more. The chain employs TRBV7-2 and TRBJ2-2; D call uncertain. The length of the CDR3 is 13 residues. V was trimmed by 1 base and J by 5 bases, leaving 5 bases between them. Germline V gene sequence: CDR1 SGHTA, CDR2 FQGNSA. CDR3 protein: CASSLVPTGELFF. CDR3 sequence (DNA): TGTGCCAGCAGCTTAGTTCCAACCGGGGAGCTGTTTTTT. Supplemented by reference TRBV7-2 and TRBJ2-2, the full variable domain reads GAGVSQSPSNKVTEKGKDVELRCDPISGHTALYWYRQSLGQGLEFLIYFQGNSAPDKSGLPSDRFSAERTGGSVSTLTIQRTQQEDSAVYLCASSLVPTGELFFGEGSRLTVL.

This clonotype was seen many times. The chain employs TRBV7-2 and TRBJ1-2; no clear D. The CDR3 runs to 15 residues. The germline gives CDR1 SGHTA, CDR2 FQGNSA. Trimming pared 5 bases from V and 1 base from J, leaving 14 bases between. The CDR3 loop is CASSLRWENNYGYTF. For the CDR3, the DNA is TGTGCCAGCAGCCTAAGGTGGGAGAATAACTATGGCTACACCTTC. Combining the CDR3 with reference TRBV7-2 and TRBJ1-2 gives the whole variable domain GAGVSQSPSNKVTEKGKDVELRCDPISGHTALYWYRQSLGQGLEFLIYFQGNSAPDKSGLPSDRFSAERTGGSVSTLTIQRTQQEDSAVYLCASSLRWENNYGYTFGSGTRLTVV.

This clonotype has at least ten counts. The chain links TRBV11-2 to TRBJ1-2; a possible D gene is TRBD1 (5 bases). Trimming pared 0 bases from V and 1 base from J, leaving 6 bases between. In germline, CDR1 is SGHAT, CDR2 FQNNGV. This CDR3 is 14 amino acids long. Here the CDR3 reads CASSLDRVNYGYTF. DNA for the CDR3: TGTGCCAGCAGCTTAGACAGGGTTAACTATGGCTACACCTTC. The full variable domain, in which reference TRBV11-2 and TRBJ1-2 provide the parts outside the CDR3, is EAGVAQSPRYKIIEKRQSVAFWCNPISGHATLYWYQQILGQGPKLLIQFQNNGVVDDSQLPKDRFSAERLKGVDSTLKIQPAKLEDSAVYLCASSLDRVNYGYTFGSGTRLTVV.

This clonotype was detected ten times or more. This chain links TRBV7-9 with TRBJ1-1; no firm D call. CDR1 SEHNR and CDR2 FQNEAQ come from the germline V gene (reference sequence). Trimming shortened V by 4 bases and J by 2 bases, and 14 bases separated the two germline ends. The CDR3 covers 15 residues. CDR3 sequence: CASSSGLTLNTEAFF. Here the CDR3 DNA reads TGTGCCAGCAGCTCCGGACTTACCCTTAACACTGAAGCTTTCTTT.

This sequence joins TRBV6-6 and TRBJ2-7, with D possibly being TRBD1 (6 bases). Trimming removed 2 bases from V and 2 bases from J, with 16 bases in between. Germline V CDR1 and CDR2: MNHNY, SVGAGI (reference sequence). This CDR3 region has 16 residues. The CDR3 sequence: CASSYLGTILPYEQYF. CDR3 coding DNA: TGTGCCAGCAGTTACCTCGGGACAATCTTGCCCTACGAGCAGTACTTC.

This clonotype was picked up a small number of times. This chain connects TRBV7-9 to TRBJ1-4; 9 bases are shared with TRBD1. Germline CDR1 SEHNR, CDR2 FQNEAQ (reference sequence). J gave up 8 bases and V 2 bases, and 6 bases lay outside the gene matches. The CDR3 extends over 15 amino acids. The CDR3 region has the DNA TGTGCCAGCAGCTTAACAGGGGGCGCTATCGAAAAACTGTTTTTT. This encodes CASSLTGGAIEKLFF.

This chain joins TRBV12-5 and TRBJ1-2; 9 bases fit TRBD1. There are 13 residues in the CDR3. V gave up 3 bases and J gave up 6 bases; unmatched junction bases: 2. Germline V CDR1 and CDR2: LGHNT, FRNRAP. The CDR3 DNA reads as TGTGCTAGTGGTTTTCGGACAGGGGATGGCTACACCTTC. It translates to CASGFRTGDGYTF.

This clonotype was detected a few times. The genes are TRBV7-9 and TRBJ2-2; 7 bases map to TRBD1. Germline V gene lookup returns CDR1 SEHNR and CDR2 FQNEAQ (reference sequence). This CDR3 region has 15 residues. V dropped 5 bases and J dropped 1; count of bases not matched to a gene: 4. CDR3 sequence: CASSHGQVNTGELFF. The CDR3 DNA is TGTGCCAGCAGCCACGGACAGGTGAACACCGGGGAGCTGTTTTTT.

The J gene is TRBJ2-1, the V gene TRBV2, with D unclear. Germline V CDR1 and CDR2: SNHLY, FYNNEI. V was cut by 7 bases and J by 8 bases, with 21 bases left in between. The length of the CDR3 is 15 residues. The CDR3 loop reads CASIRSRAGEDEQFF. The CDR3 DNA reads as TGTGCCAGCATTAGGAGCCGGGCCGGTGAAGATGAGCAGTTCTTC.

The CDR3 region is CSASGLDYGYTF. CDR3 nucleotides: TGCAGTGCCTCAGGGTTGGACTATGGCTACACCTTC. This chain connects TRBV20-1 to TRBJ1-2, with D perhaps matching TRBD1 (5 bases). The CDR3 loop spans 12 amino acids. V lost 6 bases to trimming and J lost 3 bases, with 11 bases between them. Germline V gene data show CDR1 as DFQATT and CDR2 as SNEGSKA (reference sequence).

This clonotype has only a few counts. The chain's CDR3 is CASSPPESRGEQYF. In nucleotides, the CDR3 is TGTGCCAGCTCACCACCGGAATCGAGGGGGGAGCAGTACTTC. This chain connects TRBV18 to TRBJ2-7; D is perhaps TRBD1 (6 bases). CDR1 KGHSH and CDR2 LQKENI come from the germline V gene. V dropped 0 bases and J dropped 7 bases, with 13 bases sitting between them. The CDR3 is 14 amino acids.

This clonotype has just a few counts. V is TRBV4-1 and J is TRBJ2-7; TRBD1 is a possible D gene (5 bases). Deletions cut 0 bases from V and 3 bases from J, with 15 bases between. The CDR3 runs 16 residues. CDR1 and CDR2 (germline): MGHRA, YSYEKL. CDR3: CASSQDRRGSGYEQYF. The CDR3 nucleotides read TGCGCCAGCAGCCAAGATCGAAGGGGTTCGGGCTACGAGCAGTACTTC.

Many counts were recorded for this clonotype. The chain combines TRBV7-2 with TRBJ2-3; D is unresolved. Germline V gene sequence: CDR1 SGHTA, CDR2 FQGNSA. Trimming stripped 1 base from V and 3 bases from J, with 5 bases between. The CDR3 contains 13 residues. In nucleotides, the CDR3 is TGTGCCAGCAGCTTAGAAGCAACAGATACGCAGTATTTT. Translating it yields CASSLEATDTQYF.

The CDR3 bases are TGCGCCAGCCCGGGGTCGAGATTTGCAGGGGGAGGTCAGCCCCAGCATTTT. Encoded protein: CASPGSRFAGGGQPQHF. The chain is built from TRBV23-1 and TRBJ1-5, with 7 positions matching TRBD1. TRBV23-1 counts as an open reading frame of uncertain function. The length of the CDR3 is 17 residues. V gave up 8 bases and J gave up 6 bases; unmatched junction bases: 19.

Here the CDR3 reads CASSPTLGRRNEKLFF. The CDR3 DNA reads as TGTGCCAGCAGTCCTACCCTGGGCAGGCGTAATGAAAAACTGTTTTTT. The chain uses TRBV12-3 or TRBV12-4 and TRBJ1-4; D unresolved. This CDR3 is built from 16 residues. The V end was cut by 5 bases, the J end by 4 bases, with 17 bases between.

This chain connects TRBV7-7 to TRBJ2-2, with 9 nucleotides matching TRBD2. CDR1 and CDR2 (germline): SSHAT, FNYEAQ (reference sequence). The CDR3 has 16 residues. V shed 2 bases and J 5 bases; nucleotides not matched to a gene: 6. The CDR3, as DNA: TGTGCCAGCAGCTTATTTGCGGGGGGGCCTACCGGGGAGCTGTTTTTT. It specifies CASSLFAGGPTGELFF.

Turning to this clonotype: A read error may be the cause here, since a much bigger clone is one base away. Likely a read error: the CDR3 ends without its conserved phenylalanine or tryptophan. The chain combines TRBV7-2 with TRBJ1-5, with D unclear. The CDR3 spans 15 residues. Trimming stripped 1 base from V and 4 bases from J, with 11 bases between. Germline V gives CDR1 SGHTA, CDR2 FQGNSA. The DNA for the CDR3 is TGTGCCAGCAGCTTAGTTTGGCAGGAGAATCAGCCCCAGCATTTG. Its translation is CASSLVWQENQPQHL.

In this sample, this clonotype turned up a few times. This rearrangement joins TRBV2 to TRBJ2-5, with D hard to call. Germline assignment: CDR1 SNHLY and CDR2 FYNNEI. CDR3 length equals 13 residues. V dropped 2 bases and J dropped 4 bases, with 8 bases sitting between them. As DNA, the CDR3 is TGTGCCAGCAGTGAATTCGCCGGAGAGACCCAGTACTTC. Translating it yields CASSEFAGETQYF.

The chain employs TRBV29-1 and TRBJ1-2, with TRBD1 identical over 9 bases. Trimming at V came to 5 bases and at J to 6 bases, leaving 4 bases not matched to a gene. The CDR3 covers 12 residues. Germline V lookup: CDR1 SQVTM, CDR2 ANQGSEA. CDR3 protein: CSVRGQGNGYTF. Here the CDR3 DNA reads TGCAGCGTTCGGGGACAGGGAAATGGCTACACCTTC.

The chain combines TRBV29-1 with TRBJ2-7, with D possibly matching TRBD1 (5 bases). Germline V gives CDR1 SQVTM, CDR2 ANQGSEA. CDR3 size: 14 residues. The V and J ends lost 4 bases and 7 bases respectively, with 20 bases between them. DNA of the CDR3: TGCAGCGTTGGGCTAACCCAGGGTTTCGGGGAGCAGTACTTC. It translates to CSVGLTQGFGEQYF.